Sequencing of this T cell receptor (beta chain) was carried out in a study of T cells after yellow fever vaccination. Study as a whole: In the case of low-cell-number fractions, SMART-Seq v4 Ultra Low Input was used for preparation.

Trimming took off 7 bases at V and 1 base at J, with 9 bases between the two ends. Germline V CDR1 and CDR2: KGHDR, SFDVKD. The CDR3 loop spans 13 amino acids. Whole-study results and caveats: Post-booster repertoires again held most primary-vaccination clones (around 95% CD4, 85% to 90% CD8). Researchers noted that a small share of clonotypes showed up in both CD4 and CD8 compartments. The secondary response was weaker but peaked faster, day 5 versus 15.

This clonotype was observed many times. No antigen is known for it. TCRdb re-called the 5' RACE reads with MiXCR, one entry per CDR3 protein. The sample shows about 350,000 distinct CDR3 sequences, roughly 4% of them seen only once. The TCR was taken from a man aged 18 to 29 who received the YFV17D yellow fever vaccine. Material: PBMCs, obtained 5 days after the yellow fever booster vaccination. The chain is built from TRBV24-1 and TRBJ2-5; D is unresolved. The CDR3 spells CATSGIFQETQYF. CDR3 bases: TGTGCCACCAGCGGAATATTCCAAGAGACCCAGTACTTC.